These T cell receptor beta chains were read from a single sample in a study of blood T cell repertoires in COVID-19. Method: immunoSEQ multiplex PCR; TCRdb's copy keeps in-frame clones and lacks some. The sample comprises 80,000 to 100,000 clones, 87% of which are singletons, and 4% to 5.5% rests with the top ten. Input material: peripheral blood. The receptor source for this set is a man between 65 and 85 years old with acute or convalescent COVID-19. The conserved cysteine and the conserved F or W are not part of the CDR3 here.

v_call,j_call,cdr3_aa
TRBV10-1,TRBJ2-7,ASSEITGERYEQY
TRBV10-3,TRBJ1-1,AITMGAGTEAF
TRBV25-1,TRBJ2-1,ASSRGGTYNEQF
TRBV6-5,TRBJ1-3,ASTPFPRGNTIY
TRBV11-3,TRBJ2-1,ASSPRGGDHNEQF
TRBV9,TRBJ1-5,ASSDRDGNQPQH
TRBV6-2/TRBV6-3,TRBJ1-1,ASSTAGNTEAF
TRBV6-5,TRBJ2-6,ASSYRATGANVLT
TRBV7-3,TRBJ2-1,ASSPLSYNEQF
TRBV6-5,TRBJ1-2,ASSYRWSLGSYT
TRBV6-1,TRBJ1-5,ASSDLGRQPQH
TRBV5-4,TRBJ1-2,ASSLAGQNYGYT
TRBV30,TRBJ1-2,AWVDNPNYGYT
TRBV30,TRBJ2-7,AGVAGNSYEQY
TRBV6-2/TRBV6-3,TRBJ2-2,ASSYRLGAPTELF
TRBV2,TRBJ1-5,ASTPEGGNQPQH
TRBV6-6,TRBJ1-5,ASSSRGIASNQPQH
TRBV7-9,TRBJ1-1,ASSVTGGSSEAF
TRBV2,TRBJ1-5,ASSDQTGRNQPQH
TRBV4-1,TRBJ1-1,ASSQLRELMNTEAF
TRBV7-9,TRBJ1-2,ASSLVGEGYT
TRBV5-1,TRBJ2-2,ASSLARGDTGELF
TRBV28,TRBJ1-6,ASLGQGFSPLH
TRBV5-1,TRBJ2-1,ASSLPGTGLHEQF
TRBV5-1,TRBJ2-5,ASSFPGGGETQY
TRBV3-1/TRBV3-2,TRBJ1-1,ASSQGRHQNTEAF
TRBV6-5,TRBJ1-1,ASSRWGPTNTEAF
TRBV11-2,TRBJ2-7,ASSSLRTASEQY
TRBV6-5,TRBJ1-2,ASRSPGGTNYGYT
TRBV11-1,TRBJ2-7,ASSSDRERAYEQY
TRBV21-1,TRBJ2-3,ASSSQKTSGGVEADTQY
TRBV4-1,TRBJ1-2,ASSQLGRAINYGYT
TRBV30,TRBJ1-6,AWSARTGGSLNNSPLH
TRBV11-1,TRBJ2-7,ASSVLVSYEQY